This T cell receptor beta chain was recorded in a study of T-cell reconstitution after alpha-beta-depleted transplantation in children. CDR3 length: 15 amino acids. Germline assignment: CDR1 LGHNA and CDR2 YSLEER. V dropped 3 bases and J dropped 0; count of bases not matched to a gene: 4. Using unique molecular identifiers, the investigators prepared the TCRbeta library. TCRdb recomputed calls from the PCR reads with MiXCR, one row per CDR3 protein. The table includes about 640,000 distinct CDR3 sequences, around 17% detected once. This clonotype was obtained from a human donor who donated a stem cell graft to a child with acute myeloid leukemia. The input for sequencing was PBMCs from the stem cell graft donor, taken from the stem cell graft. The chain uses TRBV4-3 and TRBJ2-7, with 8 nucleotides matching TRBD2. The CDR3 bases are TGCGCCAGCAGCCAGGTAGCGGGGAGCTCCTACGAGCAGTACTTC. It is translated as CASSQVAGSSYEQYF.